Detailed here is one T cell receptor (beta chain). This sample stems from a study of blood T cell repertoires in COVID-19. Study background: Both acute and convalescent COVID-19 samples were obtained from the United States, Italy and Spain. Sources were T cells, B-cell-depleted T cells, or PBMCs; the material itself was cDNA or gDNA.

The data were produced by immunoSEQ multiplex PCR, yet TCRdb's version contains in-frame clones alone and is incomplete. Among around 620,000 clones, 70% to 90% were seen once, and the ten largest hold 0.2% to 0.3%. With 2 bases removed from V and 3 bases from J, the gap between germline ends came to 10 bases. The germline CDR1 and CDR2 sequences are SEHNR and FQNEAQ (reference sequence). The CDR3 length is 15 residues. The chain joins TRBV7-9 to TRBJ2-2; tentative D call: TRBD1 (5 bases). This TCR derives from a woman aged 18-35 years with acute or convalescent COVID-19. Input material: peripheral blood. CDR3 nucleotide sequence: TGTGCCAGCAGCTTAATGACAGTATACACCGGGGAGCTGTTTTTT. Its protein is CASSLMTVYTGELFF.